This T cell receptor beta chain derives from a study of early T cells in non-severe SARS-CoV-2 infection (dated by TCRdb to about 2021). In the study overall: Because TCR sequencing relied on bulk RNA taken from unsorted whole blood, pairing of alpha and beta chains was not possible. Broader findings and caveats from the paper: VDJdb matching was skewed toward anti-spike CD8 responses and likely underestimated virus-specific expansions by missing private and CD4 specificities.

This was a case-control study nested in a cohort of healthcare workers in London, UK, who had nasopharyngeal swab PCR tests and blood samples taken every week. Healthcare workers were recruited between 23 and 31 March 2020, during the week of the UK lockdown, and were followed weekly for up to about 16 weeks. This clonotype was picked up a small number of times. It has no known antigen specificity. Base qualities are not at hand, and no much larger clone is one base apart. Library prep was done by 5' RACE. Sequencing used a NextSeq 500. Unique molecular identifiers were attached to individual cDNA molecules in the TCR library protocol so that sequencing error and PCR bias could be corrected. Both TCR alpha and beta chains were sequenced, and tight co-correlation was observed between alpha and beta sequence abundances in each sample. As for the authors' bioinformatics: Decombinator V4 was used to annotate TCR sequences for V gene, J gene and CDR3. Expanded TCRs were defined as changing significantly between any two time points under a Poisson model with p below 0.0001. TCR abundances were normalised to the total number of TCRs sequenced per sample and were expressed as counts per million. A search of VDJdb, accessed on 1 November 2021, was run for TCRs annotated to CMV, EBV and SARS-CoV-2, with TCRs annotated for multiple antigens excluded. Using fastp trimming at Q25 and MiXCR clonotype assembly, TCRdb reanalyzed the public sequencing data and kept in-frame beta chains. Entries that share a CDR3 protein sequence are merged under the most common genes and DNA. TCRdb, rather than the study authors, made the V and J calls. The sample table lists 60,000 to 90,000 distinct CDR3 sequences, around 17% of them with a count of one. About 3% of the sample goes to the ten largest clones.

What was sequenced was whole blood. This sequence was found in an adult who was a healthcare worker with PCR-confirmed SARS-CoV-2 infection or an uninfected control (not recorded which).

The CDR3 protein sequence reads: CASSHSPGRTLHF. The nucleotide sequence is TGTGCCAGCAGCCATTCCCCGGGCAGGACCCTCCACTTT. The rearranged segments are TRBV7-3 and TRBJ1-6; the D gene identity is not certain. Counted from cysteine to phenylalanine, this CDR3 has 13 amino acids. The retained sequence is limited to the CDR3, 39 bases, with the frame set at the first base. At the junction V is shortened by 5 bases and J by 14 bases, with 16 bases in between. Taken from the germline V gene, the CDR1 and CDR2 loops are SGHTA and FQGTGA.